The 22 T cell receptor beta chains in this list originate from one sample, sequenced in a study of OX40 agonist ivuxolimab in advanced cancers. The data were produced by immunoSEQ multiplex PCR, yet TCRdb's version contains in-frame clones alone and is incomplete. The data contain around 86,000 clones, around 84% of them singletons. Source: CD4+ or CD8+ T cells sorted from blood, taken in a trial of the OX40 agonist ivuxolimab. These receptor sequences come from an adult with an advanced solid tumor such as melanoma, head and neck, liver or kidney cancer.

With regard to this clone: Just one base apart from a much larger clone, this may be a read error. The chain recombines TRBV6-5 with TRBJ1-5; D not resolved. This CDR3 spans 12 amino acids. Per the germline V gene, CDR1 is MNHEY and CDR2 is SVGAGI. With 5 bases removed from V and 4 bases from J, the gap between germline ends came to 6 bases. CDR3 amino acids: CASSLQNQPQHF. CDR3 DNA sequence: TGTGCCAGCAGTCTACAAAATCAGCCCCAGCATTTT.

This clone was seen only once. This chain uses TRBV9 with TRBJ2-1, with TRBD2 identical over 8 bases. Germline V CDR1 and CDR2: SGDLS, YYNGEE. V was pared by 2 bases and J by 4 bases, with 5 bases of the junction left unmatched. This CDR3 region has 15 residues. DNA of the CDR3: TGTGCCAGCAGCGTGTCCGGGGGGGAGTACAATGAGCAGTTCTTC. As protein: CASSVSGGEYNEQFF.

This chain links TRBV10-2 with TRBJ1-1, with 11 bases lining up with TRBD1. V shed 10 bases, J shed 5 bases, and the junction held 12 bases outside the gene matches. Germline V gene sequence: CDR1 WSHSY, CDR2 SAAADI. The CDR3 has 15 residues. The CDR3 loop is CATRTAGTGGTEAFF. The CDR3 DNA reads TGCGCCACCCGTACCGCCGGGACAGGGGGGACTGAAGCTTTCTTT.

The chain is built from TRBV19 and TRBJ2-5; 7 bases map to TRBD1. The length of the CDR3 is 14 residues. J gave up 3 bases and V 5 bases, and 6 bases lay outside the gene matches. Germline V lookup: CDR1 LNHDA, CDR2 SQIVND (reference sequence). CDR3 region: CASSPGTEKETQYF. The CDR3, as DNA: TGTGCCAGTAGTCCCGGGACAGAAAAAGAGACCCAGTACTTC. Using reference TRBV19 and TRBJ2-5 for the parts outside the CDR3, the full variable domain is DGGITQSPKYLFRKEGQNVTLSCEQNLNHDAMYWYRQDPGQGLRLIYYSQIVNDFQKGDIAEGYSVSREKKESFPLTVTSAQKNPTAFYLCASSPGTEKETQYFGPGTRLLVL.

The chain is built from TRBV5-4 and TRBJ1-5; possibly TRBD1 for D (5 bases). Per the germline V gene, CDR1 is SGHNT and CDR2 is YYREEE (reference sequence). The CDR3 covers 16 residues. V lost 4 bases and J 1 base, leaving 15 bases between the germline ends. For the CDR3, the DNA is TGTGCCAGCAGCCTCGGCGGTGGGGGAAGCAATCAGCCCCAGCATTTT. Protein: CASSLGGGGSNQPQHF.

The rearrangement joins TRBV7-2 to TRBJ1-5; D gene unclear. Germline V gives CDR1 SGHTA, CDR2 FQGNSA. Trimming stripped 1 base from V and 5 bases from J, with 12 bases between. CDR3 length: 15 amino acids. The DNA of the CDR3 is TGTGCCAGCAGCTTAGAGGAGGGCCCGCATCAGCCCCAGCATTTT. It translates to CASSLEEGPHQPQHF.

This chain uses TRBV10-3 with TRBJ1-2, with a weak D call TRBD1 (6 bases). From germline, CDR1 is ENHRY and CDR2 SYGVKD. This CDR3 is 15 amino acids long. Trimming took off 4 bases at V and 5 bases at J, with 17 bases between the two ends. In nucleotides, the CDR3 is TGTGCCATCAGTGTCCAGGGGATTGGGAATTATGGCTACACCTTC. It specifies CAISVQGIGNYGYTF.

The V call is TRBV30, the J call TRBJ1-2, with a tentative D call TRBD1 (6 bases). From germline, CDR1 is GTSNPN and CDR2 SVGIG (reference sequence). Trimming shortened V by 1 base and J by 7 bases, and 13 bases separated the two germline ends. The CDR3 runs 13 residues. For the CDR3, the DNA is TGTGCCTGGAGTGGAATGGGGGCAGGTGGCTACACCTTC. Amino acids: CAWSGMGAGGYTF.

The CDR3 sequence: CASSEYMVGAGYTF. The DNA for the CDR3 is TGTGCCAGCAGTGAATATATGGTCGGGGCAGGCTACACCTTC. The V call is TRBV25-1, the J call TRBJ1-2, with D possibly TRBD1 on 5 matching bases. Germline assignment: CDR1 MGHDK and CDR2 SYGVNS. V was trimmed by 0 bases and J by 8 bases, leaving 13 bases between them. The CDR3 runs 14 residues.

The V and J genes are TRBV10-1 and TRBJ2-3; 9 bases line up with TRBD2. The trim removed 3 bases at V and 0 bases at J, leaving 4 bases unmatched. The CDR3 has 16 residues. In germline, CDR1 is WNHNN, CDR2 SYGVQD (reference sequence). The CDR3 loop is CASSELAGVSTDTQYF. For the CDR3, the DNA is TGCGCCAGCAGTGAATTAGCGGGGGTGAGCACAGATACGCAGTATTTT.

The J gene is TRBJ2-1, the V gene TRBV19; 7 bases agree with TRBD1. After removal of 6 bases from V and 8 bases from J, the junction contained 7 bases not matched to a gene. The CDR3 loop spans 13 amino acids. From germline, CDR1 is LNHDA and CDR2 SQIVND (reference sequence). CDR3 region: CASRRTGRDEQFF. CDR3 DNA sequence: TGTGCCAGTAGAAGGACAGGACGGGATGAGCAGTTCTTC. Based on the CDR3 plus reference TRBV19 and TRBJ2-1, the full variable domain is DGGITQSPKYLFRKEGQNVTLSCEQNLNHDAMYWYRQDPGQGLRLIYYSQIVNDFQKGDIAEGYSVSREKKESFPLTVTSAQKNPTAFYLCASRRTGRDEQFFGPGTRLTVL.

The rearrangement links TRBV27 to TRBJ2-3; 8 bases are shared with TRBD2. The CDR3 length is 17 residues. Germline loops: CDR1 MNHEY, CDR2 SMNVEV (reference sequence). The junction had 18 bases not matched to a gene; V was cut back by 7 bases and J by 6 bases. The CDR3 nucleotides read TGTGCCAGCACCCAATCGGAGCACCGGGGGGGCGGGGATACGCAGTATTTT. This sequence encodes CASTQSEHRGGGDTQYF.

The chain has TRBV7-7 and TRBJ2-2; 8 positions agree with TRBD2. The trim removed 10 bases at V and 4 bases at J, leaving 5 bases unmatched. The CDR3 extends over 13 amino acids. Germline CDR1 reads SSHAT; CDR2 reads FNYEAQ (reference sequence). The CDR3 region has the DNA TGTGCCACCGGGGGGGGGAGCACCGGGGAGCTGTTTTTT. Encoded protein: CATGGGSTGELFF.

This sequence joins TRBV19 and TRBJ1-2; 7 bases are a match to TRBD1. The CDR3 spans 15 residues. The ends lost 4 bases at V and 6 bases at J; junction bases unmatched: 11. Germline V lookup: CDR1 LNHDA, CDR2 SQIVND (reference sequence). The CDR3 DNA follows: TGTGCCAGTAGTACGGGGACAGCCGGAGGGGATGGCTACACCTTC. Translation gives CASSTGTAGGDGYTF. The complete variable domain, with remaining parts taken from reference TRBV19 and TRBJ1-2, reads DGGITQSPKYLFRKEGQNVTLSCEQNLNHDAMYWYRQDPGQGLRLIYYSQIVNDFQKGDIAEGYSVSREKKESFPLTVTSAQKNPTAFYLCASSTGTAGGDGYTFGSGTRLTVV.

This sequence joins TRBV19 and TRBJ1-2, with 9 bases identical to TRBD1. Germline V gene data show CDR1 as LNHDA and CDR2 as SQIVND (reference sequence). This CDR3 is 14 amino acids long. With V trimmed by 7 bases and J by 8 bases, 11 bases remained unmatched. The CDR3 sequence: CASTKWDRDDGYTF. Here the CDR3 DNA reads TGTGCCAGTACTAAGTGGGACAGGGACGACGGCTACACCTTC.

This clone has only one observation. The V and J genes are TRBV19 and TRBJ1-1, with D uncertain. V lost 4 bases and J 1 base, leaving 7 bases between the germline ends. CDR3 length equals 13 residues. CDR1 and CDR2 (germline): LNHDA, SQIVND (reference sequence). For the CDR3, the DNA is TGTGCCAGTAGTACGAAGGGGAACACTGAAGCTTTCTTT. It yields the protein CASSTKGNTEAFF.

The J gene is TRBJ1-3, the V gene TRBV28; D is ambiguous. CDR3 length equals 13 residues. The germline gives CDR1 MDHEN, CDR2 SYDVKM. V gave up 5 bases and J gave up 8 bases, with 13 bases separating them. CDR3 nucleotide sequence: TGTGCCAGCAGTGGACGGGAGCGAGACACCATATATTTT. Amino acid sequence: CASSGRERDTIYF.

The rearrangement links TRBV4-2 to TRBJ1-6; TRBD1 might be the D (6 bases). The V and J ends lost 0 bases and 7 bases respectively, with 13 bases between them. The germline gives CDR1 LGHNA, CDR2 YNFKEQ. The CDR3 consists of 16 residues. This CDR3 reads CASSQEVKGVNSPLHF. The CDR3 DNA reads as TGTGCCAGCAGCCAAGAAGTGAAGGGGGTAAATTCACCCCTCCACTTT.

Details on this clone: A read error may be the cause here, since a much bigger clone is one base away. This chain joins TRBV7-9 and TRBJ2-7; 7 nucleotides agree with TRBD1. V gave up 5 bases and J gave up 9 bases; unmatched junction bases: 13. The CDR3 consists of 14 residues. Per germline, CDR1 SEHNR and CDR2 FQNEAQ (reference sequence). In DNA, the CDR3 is TGTGCCAGCAGCCTTACCGACAGACAGGGTCCGCAGTACGTC. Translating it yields CASSLTDRQGPQYV.

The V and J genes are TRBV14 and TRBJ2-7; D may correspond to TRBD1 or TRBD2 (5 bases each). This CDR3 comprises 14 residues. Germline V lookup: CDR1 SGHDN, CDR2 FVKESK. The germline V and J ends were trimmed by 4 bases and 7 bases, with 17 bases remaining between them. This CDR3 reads CASSRAGSSGEQYF. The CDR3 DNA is TGTGCCAGCAGCCGGGCAGGGAGTTCGGGTGAGCAGTACTTC.

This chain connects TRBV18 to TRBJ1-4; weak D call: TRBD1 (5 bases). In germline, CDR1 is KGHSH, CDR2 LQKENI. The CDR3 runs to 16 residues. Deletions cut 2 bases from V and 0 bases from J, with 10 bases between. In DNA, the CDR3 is TGTGCCAGCTCACCAAACAGGTTGTCAACTAATGAAAAACTGTTTTTT. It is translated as CASSPNRLSTNEKLFF. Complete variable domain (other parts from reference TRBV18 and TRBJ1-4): NAGVMQNPRHLVRRRGQEARLRCSPMKGHSHVYWYRQLPEEGLKFMVYLQKENIIDESGMPKERFSAEFPKEGPSILRIQQVVRGDSAAYFCASSPNRLSTNEKLFFGSGTQLSVL.

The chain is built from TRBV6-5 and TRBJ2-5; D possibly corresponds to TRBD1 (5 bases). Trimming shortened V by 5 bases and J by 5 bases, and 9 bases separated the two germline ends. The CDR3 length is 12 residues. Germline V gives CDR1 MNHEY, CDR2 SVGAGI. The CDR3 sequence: CASSSSGETQYF. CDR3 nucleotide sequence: TGTGCCAGCAGTAGCTCAGGGGAGACCCAGTACTTC.